These 23 T cell receptor beta chains were all obtained from the same sample, sequenced in a study of vaccination effects on CD4 cells after COVID-19. Sequencing was preceded by expansion of antigen-specific CD4+ T cells with viral peptide pools in the ViraFEST assay. When around 9 days of culture had elapsed, CD4+ T cells were isolated. Each participant received a vaccine that was either BNT162b2 or mRNA-1273, given as two doses. Produced via immunoSEQ multiplex PCR; TCRdb's table is partial and in-frame only. The sample holds some 15,000 clones, under 70% seen once. These receptors have no identified antigens. This specimen was CD4+ T cells from PBMCs cultured with SARS-CoV-2 spike peptides, taken after COVID-19 vaccination. The origin of the receptors is a human donor who received a COVID-19 vaccine.

The V call is TRBV29-1, the J call TRBJ1-2; a weak D match, TRBD1 (6 bases). The germline V gene has CDR1 SQVTM and CDR2 ANQGSEA. The CDR3 covers 13 residues. Trimming cost V 5 bases and J 8 bases, with 18 bases left between them. CDR3 sequence (DNA): TGCAGCGTTTTGACAGGTCTTGGTCGGGGCTACACCTTC. Translation: CSVLTGLGRGYTF. The variable domain in full, with the rest retrieved from reference TRBV29-1 and TRBJ1-2, is SAVISQKPSRDICQRGTSLTIQCQVDSQVTMMFWYRQQPGQSLTLIATANQGSEATYESGFVIDKFPISRPNLTFSTLTVSNMSPEDSSIYLCSVLTGLGRGYTFGSGTRLTVV.

This chain connects TRBV29-1 to TRBJ2-1; 8 bases are a match to TRBD1. V trimming: 4 bases; J trimming: 6 bases; junction bases outside the gene matches: 11. The CDR3 has 15 amino acids. The germline CDR1 and CDR2 sequences are SQVTM and ANQGSEA. The CDR3 is CSVAAGTGWGNEQFF. CDR3 nucleotides: TGCAGCGTTGCTGCGGGGACAGGTTGGGGCAATGAGCAGTTCTTC.

The rearrangement links TRBV30 to TRBJ1-1; perhaps TRBD1 as D (6 bases). With 0 bases removed from V and 3 bases from J, the gap between germline ends came to 11 bases. CDR3 length: 14 residues. Germline V gene sequence: CDR1 GTSNPN, CDR2 SVGIG (reference sequence). The CDR3 loop is CAWSVGTRHTEAFF. CDR3 nucleotide sequence: TGTGCCTGGAGTGTAGGGACAAGACACACTGAAGCTTTCTTT. The full variable domain, completed using reference TRBV30 and TRBJ1-1, is SQTIHQWPATLVQPVGSPLSLECTVEGTSNPNLYWYRQAAGRGLQLLFYSVGIGQISSEVPQNLSASRPQDRQFILSSKKLLLSDSGFYLCAWSVGTRHTEAFFGQGTRLTVV.

V gene TRBV28 combines with J gene TRBJ1-5; tentatively, D is TRBD1 (6 bases). CDR1 MDHEN and CDR2 SYDVKM come from the germline V gene. The CDR3 totals 16 residues. V was cut by 8 bases and J by 6 bases, with 23 bases left in between. CDR3 loop: CASGYRDQGMGQPQHF. The CDR3 bases are TGTGCCAGCGGGTATCGGGACCAGGGGATGGGTCAGCCCCAGCATTTT.

This rearrangement joins TRBV12-3 or TRBV12-4 to TRBJ1-1; D unresolved. The CDR3 is 13 residues long. V lost 3 bases to trimming and J lost 2 bases, with 7 bases between them. This chain's CDR3 is CASSFPGNTEAFF. The CDR3 coding sequence is TGTGCCAGCAGTTTTCCAGGAAACACTGAAGCTTTCTTT.

The chain couples TRBV6-6 to TRBJ1-3, with D perhaps TRBD1 (5 bases). The CDR3 is 14 amino acids. The germline CDR1 and CDR2 sequences are MNHNY and SVGAGI (reference sequence). V shed 4 bases and J shed 2 bases, with 9 bases lying between them. Here the CDR3 reads CASSFGGTGNTIYF. The CDR3 bases are TGTGCCAGCAGTTTTGGGGGAACTGGAAACACCATATATTTT.

J is TRBJ2-7 and V is TRBV2; D is possibly TRBD1 or TRBD2 (5 bases each). Looked up from germline, CDR1 is SNHLY and CDR2 is FYNNEI. Deletions cut 6 bases from V and 3 bases from J, with 9 bases between. This CDR3 is 12 amino acids long. CDR3 DNA sequence: TGTGCCAGCAGGGGACGGAACTACGAGCAGTACTTC. Translated: CASRGRNYEQYF.

The genes are TRBV30 and TRBJ1-6; 11 bases fit TRBD1. The germline V gene has CDR1 GTSNPN and CDR2 SVGIG (reference sequence). CDR3 length equals 20 residues. The V segment lost 1 base and the J segment 8 bases; nucleotides outside the gene matches: 19. The CDR3 reads CAWSAPSILSDRGRDSPLHF. Here the CDR3 DNA reads TGTGCCTGGAGTGCCCCTTCAATCCTATCGGACAGGGGGCGGGATTCACCCCTCCACTTT.

The chain has TRBV28 and TRBJ2-7; perhaps TRBD2 as D (5 bases). From germline, CDR1 is MDHEN and CDR2 SYDVKM. The V end lost 6 bases, the J end lost 5 bases, and 14 bases lay between the germline ends. The CDR3 spans 13 residues. This chain's CDR3 is CASSESGTNEQYF. In DNA form, the CDR3 reads TGTGCCAGCAGCGAGAGCGGCACAAACGAGCAGTACTTC.

V gene TRBV9 combines with J gene TRBJ1-3; D uncertain. Germline V gene sequence: CDR1 SGDLS, CDR2 YYNGEE. V lost 7 bases, J lost 3 bases, and 11 bases lay in between. The CDR3 extends over 13 amino acids. This CDR3 is CASATYIGNTIYF. The CDR3 DNA is TGTGCCAGCGCGACATATATTGGAAACACCATATATTTT.

The chain joins TRBV21-1 to TRBJ2-7; TRBD2, the table's D call, was not compared with the DNA. TRBV21-1 constitutes a pseudogene. The CDR3 covers 16 residues. The CDR3 region is CASIRSGSGRSYEQYF. The CDR3 bases are TGTGCCAGCATCCGAAGCGGTAGCGGGCGCTCCTACGAGCAGTACTTC.

This sequence joins TRBV27 and TRBJ2-2, with D possibly matching TRBD1 (5 bases). The CDR3 runs to 13 residues. V shed 2 bases and J shed 7 bases, with 8 bases lying between them. The germline V gene encodes CDR1 MNHEY and CDR2 SMNVEV (reference sequence). The CDR3 spells CASSLRGVGELFF. Here the CDR3 DNA reads TGTGCCAGCAGTTTAAGGGGCGTCGGGGAGCTGTTTTTT.

This clone has more than one count but fewer than ten. CDR3 amino acids: CASSLKDRLEAFF. CDR3 sequence (DNA): TGTGCCAGTAGTCTCAAGGACAGGTTGGAAGCTTTCTTT. This rearrangement joins TRBV19 to TRBJ1-1; 7 bases agree with TRBD1. This CDR3 spans 13 amino acids. Germline values: CDR1 LNHDA, CDR2 SQIVND (reference sequence). The J segment lost 8 bases and the V segment lost 5 bases, leaving 8 bases of the junction unmatched.

The V call is TRBV2, the J call TRBJ2-4; D gene unclear. This CDR3 contains 11 residues. V was shortened by 0 bases and J by 9 bases, with 3 bases between the two germline ends. The germline CDR1 and CDR2 sequences are SNHLY and FYNNEI. CDR3 residues: CASSEATIQYF. Written as DNA, the CDR3 is TGTGCCAGCAGTGAAGCTACCATTCAGTACTTC.

The rearrangement joins TRBV13 to TRBJ1-2, with a weak D call TRBD1 (5 bases). Trimming cost V 5 bases and J 11 bases, with 27 bases left between them. This CDR3 spans 16 amino acids. CDR1 is PRHDT, CDR2 FYEKMQ, per germline (reference sequence). The CDR3 nucleotides read TGTGCCAGCAGCCCAGAACCGTCGGGGACCTCTAATCGTTACACCTTC. This translates into CASSPEPSGTSNRYTF.

J is TRBJ1-1 and V is TRBV11-2; 7 bases line up with TRBD1. In germline, CDR1 is SGHAT, CDR2 FQNNGV. V dropped 0 bases and J dropped 3; count of bases not matched to a gene: 7. The CDR3 has 16 amino acids. Here the CDR3 reads CASSLDRAGGDTEAFF. CDR3 bases: TGTGCCAGCAGCTTAGATAGGGCAGGGGGAGACACTGAAGCTTTCTTT.

Concerning this clone: Germline is not matched at one junction end, which may reflect a read error. V and J are TRBV3-1 (or the pseudogene TRBV3-2) and TRBJ1-2; TRBD1 matches at 10 bases. Germline assignment: CDR1 LGHDT and CDR2 YNNKEL (reference sequence). The CDR3 is 10 residues long. CDR3 protein: CASSQGQGCF. Here the CDR3 DNA reads TGTGCCAGCAGCCAGGGACAGGGGTGCTTC.

The chain has TRBV6-5 and TRBJ2-3; D possibly uses TRBD1 or TRBD2 (5 bases each). V lost 6 bases and J lost 13, with 26 bases in between. The CDR3 has 15 amino acids. From germline, CDR1 is MNHEY and CDR2 SVGAGI. CDR3 region: CASRSGGAAFNYEYF. The CDR3 region has the DNA TGTGCCAGCAGGAGTGGGGGAGCTGCCTTCAACTACGAGTATTTT.

This clone was recorded a few times. The chain recombines TRBV19 with TRBJ2-2; TRBD1 is a possible D gene (5 bases). CDR1 LNHDA and CDR2 SQIVND come from the germline V gene (reference sequence). Trimming removed 2 bases from V and 6 bases from J, with 13 bases in between. This CDR3 comprises 15 residues. The CDR3 bases are TGTGCCAGTAGTATAAGAGGACAAGATCCCGGGGAGCTGTTTTTT. Its protein is CASSIRGQDPGELFF.

Only a few counts were recorded for this clone. The gene calls are TRBV6-2 or TRBV6-3 and TRBJ2-3; 7 bases map to TRBD1. J was trimmed by 5 bases and V by 5 bases; bases with no gene match: 4. CDR1 MNHEY and CDR2 SVGEGT come from the germline V gene. This CDR3 has 13 amino acids. In DNA form, the CDR3 reads TGTGCCAGCAGTCCAAACAGGGGAGATACGCAGTATTTT. This encodes CASSPNRGDTQYF.

The CDR3 coding sequence is TGTGCCAGTACCGAAGGGGATGAGCAGTTCTTC. This translates into CASTEGDEQFF. The J gene is TRBJ2-1, the V gene TRBV19; tentative D call: TRBD1 (5 bases). The length of the CDR3 is 11 residues. V dropped 7 bases and J dropped 8 bases, with 9 bases sitting between them. Germline V gives CDR1 LNHDA, CDR2 SQIVND (reference sequence).

The chain recombines TRBV6-5 with TRBJ1-3, with unresolved D. V shed 8 bases and J shed 0 bases, with 14 bases lying between them. Germline V gene sequence: CDR1 MNHEY, CDR2 SVGAGI. The CDR3 runs 15 residues. The CDR3 DNA reads as TGTGCCAGCCGCCTAGGCGACCTCTCTGGAAACACCATATATTTT. Translating it yields CASRLGDLSGNTIYF.

J is TRBJ1-1 and V is TRBV5-6; unclear D gene. V was pared by 0 bases and J by 6 bases, with 18 bases between. From germline, CDR1 is SGHDT and CDR2 YYEEEE. The CDR3 sequence is 16 residues long. CDR3 amino acids: CASSLAGNTRRAEAFF. CDR3 DNA: TGTGCCAGCAGCTTGGCCGGGAACACTCGGCGCGCTGAAGCTTTCTTT.